This T cell receptor (beta chain) was sequenced for a study of Graves' ophthalmopathy and Graves' hyperthyroidism. Study-level findings and limits: The 13-signature model separated ophthalmopathy from stable hyperthyroidism at almost 90% sensitivity and roughly 80% specificity. With 70.59% sensitivity and approximately 72% specificity, the model predicted ophthalmopathy progression. Most thyroid-expanded clonotypes exceeding 0.001 frequency were also found in blood.

This clonotype was seen at least ten times. Its antigen is as yet unknown. Germline values: CDR1 ENHRY, CDR2 SYGVKD. V was clipped by 11 bases and J by 5 bases; unmatched bases: 13. The CDR3 loop spans 14 amino acids. RNA transcripts were the template, and TCR beta CDR3 regions were amplified from them. Second-round multiplex PCR came after first-round RT-PCR with HTBI primers. TCRdb re-derived calls from the multiplex PCR reads in MiXCR, one entry per CDR3 protein. The sample shows roughly 1.1 million distinct CDR3 sequences, about 38% of them seen only once. The sample comprised peripheral blood or thyroid tissue (not recorded which). This rearrangement joins TRBV10-3 to TRBJ2-7; 9 bases line up with TRBD1. The receptor was isolated from an adult man with Graves' hyperthyroidism. The CDR3 coding sequence is TGTGCCGCCTCCCCGGGACAGGGCACCCACGAGCAGTACTTC. Its protein is CAASPGQGTHEQYF.